Below are 20 T cell receptor beta chains sequenced from a single sample in a study of shared clonotypes between healthy human individuals (dated by TCRdb to the early 2020s). The method was the immunoSEQ multiplex PCR assay. Imported from immuneACCESS, the table was reduced by TCRdb to in-frame sequences with V and J called. These copies leave out some clones; in studies compared against another copy, an unresolved V gene accounts for under half, and the cause of the remainder is not known. This sample is represented by around 510,000 clones; about 96% of them were singletons. Of the sample, 0.05% to 0.08% falls within the top ten clones. Sequenced input: naive CD4+ T cells sorted from blood. The cell subset or site label, read with the paper, signifies: CD45RA+ positively selected. Every receptor here comes from a woman between 25 and 40 years old in good health.

This chain links TRBV7-9 with TRBJ2-1; 10 nucleotides line up with TRBD2. Germline CDR1 SEHNR, CDR2 FQNEAQ (reference sequence). V was pared by 3 bases and J by 5 bases, with 7 bases of the junction left unmatched. The CDR3 runs to 16 residues. CDR3 sequence (DNA): TGTGCCAGCAGCTTTACTAGCGGGAAGATTAACAATGAGCAGTTCTTC. Translation: CASSFTSGKINNEQFF.

The CDR3 nucleotides are TGTGCCAGCAGCTTATCGGGACAGATCTATGGCTACACCTTC. It encodes CASSLSGQIYGYTF. This chain joins TRBV7-9 and TRBJ1-2, with 7 bases matching TRBD1. The CDR3 is 14 amino acids. CDR1 is SEHNR and CDR2 is FQNEAQ in the germline V gene (reference sequence). Trimming cost V 2 bases and J 4 bases; bases outside gene matches: 4.

This chain connects TRBV6-1 to TRBJ2-7; a possible D gene is TRBD2 (6 bases). The V gene lost 0 bases and the J gene lost 2 bases, with 14 bases spanning the gap. This CDR3 spans 16 amino acids. Per germline, CDR1 MNHNS and CDR2 SASEGT. The CDR3 DNA reads TGTGCCAGCAGTGAAGCTCTCCAGGAGGGTCCCTACGAGCAGTACTTC. Protein product: CASSEALQEGPYEQYF.

This rearrangement joins TRBV6-6 to TRBJ1-1, with a possible D match to TRBD1 (5 bases). The length of the CDR3 is 14 residues. CDR1 is MNHNY and CDR2 is SVGAGI in the germline V gene (reference sequence). V lost 2 bases to trimming and J lost 7 bases, with 14 bases between them. DNA of the CDR3: TGTGCCAGCAGTTACCCCCGGGGACTCCATGAAGCTTTCTTT. Amino acids: CASSYPRGLHEAFF.

V gene TRBV19 combines with J gene TRBJ2-1; 10 bases fit TRBD1. Germline V gives CDR1 LNHDA, CDR2 SQIVND (reference sequence). V trimming: 6 bases; J trimming: 10 bases; junction bases outside the gene matches: 6. The CDR3 extends over 13 amino acids. CDR3 loop: CASSGTGEDEQFF. The CDR3, as DNA: TGTGCCAGTAGCGGGACAGGGGAGGACGAGCAGTTCTTC.

Of note for this clone: In the same sample, other DNA sequences code for this CDR3. The chain uses TRBV18 and TRBJ2-7; D is undetermined. The germline CDR1 and CDR2 sequences are KGHSH and LQKENI. The CDR3 totals 14 residues. Trimming took off 0 bases at V and 2 bases at J, with 8 bases between the two ends. CDR3 sequence reads: CASSPPSGPYEQYF. CDR3 nucleotides: TGTGCCAGCTCACCACCGTCCGGTCCCTACGAGCAGTACTTC.

The genes are TRBV4-1 and TRBJ2-5; D remains ambiguous. Trimming removed 1 base from V and 5 bases from J, with 8 bases in between. The CDR3 sequence is 13 residues long. Per germline, CDR1 MGHRA and CDR2 YSYEKL. CDR3 region: CASSQAPAETQYF. CDR3 sequence (DNA): TGCGCCAGCAGCCAAGCGCCGGCGGAGACCCAGTACTTC.

The chain employs TRBV28 and TRBJ2-7, with D perhaps TRBD2 (6 bases). Between the trimmed V and J ends, which lost 10 bases and 5 bases, there was a span of 18 bases. The CDR3 loop spans 13 amino acids. CDR1 is MDHEN and CDR2 is SYDVKM in the germline V gene. CDR3 amino acids: CATGGIPDDEQYF. The DNA of the CDR3 is TGTGCCACTGGGGGGATTCCCGATGACGAGCAGTACTTC.

The V call is TRBV11-3, the J call TRBJ2-1; TRBD1 matches at 8 bases. From germline, CDR1 is SGHNT and CDR2 YENEEA. This CDR3 comprises 15 residues. Trimming removed 5 bases from V and 9 bases from J; junction bases left unmatched: 12. The CDR3 coding sequence is TGTGCCAGCAGCCCAGCCCCGGGACAGGCGAGTGAGCAGTTCTTC. It codes for CASSPAPGQASEQFF.

The V call is TRBV10-1, the J call TRBJ2-7, with 10 bases aligning to TRBD1. The CDR3 contains 14 residues. CDR1 is WNHNN and CDR2 is SYGVQD in the germline V gene (reference sequence). V lost 5 bases, J lost 4 bases, and 5 bases stayed unmatched. The CDR3 bases are TGCGCCAGCAGTACCGGGACAGGGGTTTACGAGCAGTACTTC. It translates to CASSTGTGVYEQYF.

The chain uses TRBV19 and TRBJ1-5; maybe TRBD1 (5 bases). Germline values: CDR1 LNHDA, CDR2 SQIVND (reference sequence). V was clipped by 6 bases and J by 4 bases, with 22 bases between them. The CDR3 contains 17 residues. The CDR3 sequence: CASRVLGTNLKNQPQHF. The CDR3 nucleotides read TGTGCCAGTAGAGTGTTAGGGACGAACCTGAAAAATCAGCCCCAGCATTTT. The entire variable domain, with the rest obtained from reference TRBV19 and TRBJ1-5, is as follows: DGGITQSPKYLFRKEGQNVTLSCEQNLNHDAMYWYRQDPGQGLRLIYYSQIVNDFQKGDIAEGYSVSREKKESFPLTVTSAQKNPTAFYLCASRVLGTNLKNQPQHFGDGTRLSIL.

J is TRBJ2-5 and V is TRBV9; D may correspond to TRBD1 or TRBD2 (5 bases each). The V gene's germline CDR1 is SGDLS and CDR2 YYNGEE. The CDR3 extends over 15 amino acids. V lost 4 bases and J 1 base, leaving 14 bases between the germline ends. CDR3 sequence (DNA): TGTGCCAGCAGCTCGCGTCCCGGGACCCAAGAGACCCAGTACTTC. Its translation: CASSSRPGTQETQYF.

The chain has TRBV2 and TRBJ2-5; TRBD2 matches 8 bases. The length of the CDR3 is 15 residues. Per germline, CDR1 SNHLY and CDR2 FYNNEI. Trimming took 2 bases from V and 4 from J; bases not matched to a gene: 6. The CDR3 is CASSETRGGVETQYF. As DNA, the CDR3 is TGTGCCAGCAGTGAAACTCGGGGGGGCGTAGAGACCCAGTACTTC.

The chain combines TRBV7-2 with TRBJ2-4; 11 bases line up with TRBD2. V dropped 0 bases and J dropped 1; count of bases not matched to a gene: 17. The V gene's germline CDR1 is SGHTA and CDR2 FQGNSA. The CDR3 is 22 amino acids. The CDR3 nucleotides are TGTGCCAGCAGCTTAGCCTCGCCGGGGATGGTAGCGGGAGGGCGGGCCAAAAACATTCAGTACTTC. Its translation: CASSLASPGMVAGGRAKNIQYF.

The chain's CDR3 is CASSVPTAPDTQYF. CDR3 sequence (DNA): TGTGCCAGCAGTGTCCCTACGGCTCCAGATACGCAGTATTTT. This sequence joins TRBV6-1 and TRBJ2-3; no clear D. Germline-derived CDR1 and CDR2 are MNHNS and SASEGT. This CDR3 is built from 14 residues. V was trimmed by 4 bases and J by 4 bases, leaving 12 bases between them.

The genes are TRBV6-4 and TRBJ2-1; 11 nucleotides match TRBD2. The ends lost 6 bases at V and 0 bases at J; junction bases unmatched: 1. The CDR3 is 15 residues long. Germline CDR1 reads MRHNA; CDR2 reads SNTAGT. Here the CDR3 reads CASSGTSGSYNEQFF. In nucleotides, the CDR3 is TGTGCCAGCAGCGGGACTAGCGGCTCCTACAATGAGCAGTTCTTC.

This chain uses TRBV10-1 with TRBJ1-1; 9 bases are a match to TRBD1. V shed 5 bases, J shed 6 bases, and the junction held 4 bases outside the gene matches. Per germline, CDR1 WNHNN and CDR2 SYGVQD (reference sequence). The CDR3 extends over 13 amino acids. This CDR3 reads CASSRRQGAEAFF. CDR3 coding DNA: TGCGCCAGCAGTCGCCGACAGGGGGCTGAAGCTTTCTTT.

The chain uses TRBV18 and TRBJ1-2; D gene unclear. The CDR3 totals 15 residues. The germline V gene encodes CDR1 KGHSH and CDR2 LQKENI. The ends were cut back, 6 bases at V and 6 bases at J, with 20 bases in the middle. CDR3 residues: CASSDGQETRDGYTF. The CDR3 bases are TGTGCCAGCTCTGACGGGCAAGAGACACGGGATGGCTACACCTTC.

The chain recombines TRBV27 with TRBJ2-1; no clear D. CDR1 MNHEY and CDR2 SMNVEV come from the germline V gene (reference sequence). With 3 bases removed from V and 8 bases from J, the gap between germline ends came to 11 bases. The CDR3 consists of 13 residues. CDR3 amino acids: CASSLTLDHEQFF. In DNA form, the CDR3 reads TGTGCCAGCAGTTTGACTTTAGACCATGAGCAGTTCTTC.

The chain recombines TRBV12-5 with TRBJ1-1; the match to TRBD1 covers 7 bases. The CDR3 runs to 14 residues. The germline gives CDR1 LGHNT, CDR2 FRNRAP. The ends lost 2 bases at V and 5 bases at J; junction bases unmatched: 5. CDR3 in DNA: TGTGCTAGTGGTTTGCAGGGGGTAGAAACTGAAGCTTTCTTT. The encoded protein is CASGLQGVETEAFF.